The 24 T cell receptor beta chains below come from one sample, sequenced in a study of patients and donors after allogeneic stem cell transplantation. A single record per CDR3 protein comes from TCRdb applying MiXCR to the RT-PCR reads. The repertoire holds 150,000 to 250,000 distinct CDR3 sequences, with 41% as singletons. Sequenced material: blood, either unsorted or a sorted T cell fraction (not recorded which). These receptors all stem from a human donor who was either an allogeneic HSCT recipient or a stem cell or donor lymphocyte infusion donor (not recorded which). It is not recorded whose cells these are; they may come from a transplant donor.

V is TRBV2 and J is TRBJ1-5; D perhaps matches TRBD1 (5 bases). The length of the CDR3 is 13 residues. Trimming left V 6 bases short and J 5 bases short, with 11 bases between. The germline V gene encodes CDR1 SNHLY and CDR2 FYNNEI. DNA of the CDR3: TGTGCCAGCAGATCGGGGGGGGATCAGCCCCAGCATTTT. Protein sequence: CASRSGGDQPQHF.

The count of this clonotype is one. This chain links TRBV7-6 with TRBJ2-1, with TRBD2 matching over 7 bases. The junction had 7 bases not matched to a gene; V was cut back by 3 bases and J by 2 bases. In germline, CDR1 is SGHVS, CDR2 FNYEAQ. The CDR3 sequence is 16 residues long. CDR3 bases: TGTGCCAGCAGCTTGGGAGGGATTGAGGCCTACAATGAGCAGTTCTTC. Its translation is CASSLGGIEAYNEQFF. The full variable domain, rest sourced from reference TRBV7-6 and TRBJ2-1, is GAGVSQSPRYKVTKRGQDVALRCDPISGHVSLYWYRQALGQGPEFLTYFNYEAQQDKSGLPNDRFSAERPEGSISTLTIQRTEQRDSAMYRCASSLGGIEAYNEQFFGPGTRLTVL.

This sequence joins TRBV7-2 and TRBJ1-1, with 11 nucleotides matching TRBD1. J lost 0 bases, V lost 11 bases, and 11 bases had no gene match. From germline, CDR1 is SGHTA and CDR2 FQGNSA. The CDR3 is 16 amino acids. CDR3 protein: CAGNLGQGVMNTEAFF. The CDR3 DNA sequence: TGTGCCGGCAACCTGGGACAGGGGGTGATGAACACTGAAGCTTTCTTT.

The rearrangement links TRBV28 to TRBJ1-6, with D perhaps TRBD1 (6 bases). The V and J ends lost 3 bases and 10 bases respectively, with 13 bases between them. Germline V CDR1 and CDR2: MDHEN, SYDVKM. This CDR3 region has 14 residues. DNA of the CDR3: TGTGCCAGCAGTTTCGGGGACACCGGATCACCCCTCCACTTT. Amino acid sequence: CASSFGDTGSPLHF. Full variable domain (outside the CDR3, taken from reference TRBV28 and TRBJ1-6): DVKVTQSSRYLVKRTGEKVFLECVQDMDHENMFWYRQDPGLGLRLIYFSYDVKMKEKGDIPEGYSVSREKKERFSLILESASTNQTSMYLCASSFGDTGSPLHFGNGTRLTVT.

The V gene is TRBV27, the J gene TRBJ2-5; D ambiguous. The CDR3 runs 13 residues. CDR1 and CDR2 from the germline V gene are MNHEY and SMNVEV (reference sequence). The V end lost 3 bases, the J end lost 3 bases, and 8 bases lay between the germline ends. The CDR3 DNA follows: TGTGCCAGCAGTTTGGCGGAGAAAGAGACCCAGTACTTC. Its translation is CASSLAEKETQYF.

The chain recombines TRBV6-5 with TRBJ1-1; no clear D. The V end was cut by 0 bases, the J end by 10 bases, with 15 bases between. The length of the CDR3 is 14 residues. The germline V gene encodes CDR1 MNHEY and CDR2 SVGAGI. CDR3 DNA: TGTGCCAGCAGTTACTCTAAGACCCCGGAAGGAGCTTTCTTT. Protein product: CASSYSKTPEGAFF.

In its sample, this clonotype was seen once. This rearrangement joins TRBV14 to TRBJ2-7, with TRBD2 identical over 10 bases. The CDR3 runs 15 residues. The germline V gene has CDR1 SGHDN and CDR2 FVKESK. Germline trimming cut 2 bases from V and 3 bases from J; bases unmatched to any gene: 4. The CDR3 region has the DNA TGTGCCAGCAGCCAACCACTAGCGGGATTCTACGAGCAGTACTTC. Encoded protein: CASSQPLAGFYEQYF.

The chain has TRBV5-1 and TRBJ2-5; TRBD1 agrees at 8 bases. This CDR3 is built from 18 residues. With 3 bases clipped from V and 1 base from J, the junction kept 14 bases outside the gene matches. The germline V gene has CDR1 SGHRS and CDR2 YFSETQ. CDR3 DNA sequence: TGCGCCAGCAGCTCCTTATTTAACGACAGGGGTCTCCAAGAGACCCAGTACTTC. Its protein product is CASSSLFNDRGLQETQYF.

V is TRBV19 and J is TRBJ1-5; D unclear. The germline V gene has CDR1 LNHDA and CDR2 SQIVND (reference sequence). V dropped 4 bases and J dropped 4 bases, with 8 bases sitting between them. The CDR3 has 13 residues. The DNA of the CDR3 is TGTGCCAGTAGTACACAGCGTAATCAGCCCCAGCATTTT. It encodes CASSTQRNQPQHF.

The V call is TRBV29-1, the J call TRBJ1-2, with TRBD1 identical over 10 bases. Losses at the gene ends were 1 base for V and 10 bases for J; bases not matched to a gene: 9. The CDR3 runs to 14 residues. Germline values: CDR1 SQVTM, CDR2 ANQGSEA. CDR3 in DNA: TGCAGCGTTGAAGCATCGACAGGGGGCTTTGTCTACACCTTC. It codes for CSVEASTGGFVYTF.

In its sample, this clonotype was seen a few times. The V call is TRBV20-1, the J call TRBJ1-5; possible D gene TRBD1, 6 bases. V shed 3 bases and J shed 0 bases, with 12 bases lying between them. CDR1 is DFQATT, CDR2 SNEGSKA, per germline (reference sequence). CDR3 length: 15 residues. The DNA for the CDR3 is TGCAGTGCTAGGGGGGGCACTTATAGCAATCAGCCCCAGCATTTT. Translated, it gives CSARGGTYSNQPQHF.

The rearrangement links TRBV6-5 to TRBJ2-7; possibly TRBD1 for D (7 bases). The CDR3 sequence is 15 residues long. V lost 3 bases, J lost 0 bases, and 12 bases lay in between. The germline V gene has CDR1 MNHEY and CDR2 SVGAGI. CDR3 DNA sequence: TGTGCCAGCAGTTATGGAGGGGACAGCTCCTACGAGCAGTACTTC. Translation gives CASSYGGDSSYEQYF.

The chain employs TRBV7-2 and TRBJ1-2; D possibly corresponds to TRBD1 (5 bases). CDR1 SGHTA and CDR2 FQGNSA come from the germline V gene. The CDR3 runs 13 residues. The V end lost 0 bases, the J end lost 8 bases, and 10 bases lay between the germline ends. CDR3 region: CASSLARGSGYTF. CDR3 bases: TGTGCCAGCAGCTTAGCGCGGGGCAGCGGCTACACCTTC. Complete variable domain (other parts from reference TRBV7-2 and TRBJ1-2): GAGVSQSPSNKVTEKGKDVELRCDPISGHTALYWYRQSLGQGLEFLIYFQGNSAPDKSGLPSDRFSAERTGGSVSTLTIQRTQQEDSAVYLCASSLARGSGYTFGSGTRLTVV.

J is TRBJ2-6 and V is TRBV9, with D uncertain. Trimming pared 2 bases from V and 0 bases from J, leaving 3 bases between. This CDR3 is built from 14 residues. Germline V gene data show CDR1 as SGDLS and CDR2 as YYNGEE. The CDR3 is CASSVDSGANVLTF. CDR3 DNA: TGTGCCAGCAGCGTGGACTCTGGGGCCAACGTCCTGACTTTC.

V gene TRBV7-2 combines with J gene TRBJ2-3; TRBD2 agrees at 9 bases. V lost 5 bases to trimming and J lost 7 bases; unmatched junction nucleotides: 13. The germline V gene encodes CDR1 SGHTA and CDR2 FQGNSA. The CDR3 has 16 residues. CDR3 region: CASSPWRAGGNNTQYF. CDR3 sequence (DNA): TGTGCCAGCAGCCCATGGAGAGCGGGAGGAAATAATACGCAGTATTTT.

The chain carries TRBV9 and TRBJ2-1; 10 nucleotides align to TRBD2. Looked up from germline, CDR1 is SGDLS and CDR2 is YYNGEE. V shed 3 bases and J 3 bases; nucleotides not matched to a gene: 3. This CDR3 is built from 15 residues. The CDR3: CASSGAGGRYNEQFF. In DNA form, the CDR3 reads TGTGCCAGCAGCGGAGCGGGAGGGCGCTACAATGAGCAGTTCTTC. Together with reference TRBV9 and TRBJ2-1, the CDR3 gives the full variable domain: DSGVTQTPKHLITATGQRVTLRCSPRSGDLSVYWYQQSLDQGLQFLIQYYNGEERAKGNILERFSAQQFPDLHSELNLSSLELGDSALYFCASSGAGGRYNEQFFGPGTRLTVL.

This sequence joins TRBV2 and TRBJ2-1; D remains unclear. The CDR3 covers 11 residues. Per germline, CDR1 SNHLY and CDR2 FYNNEI. V lost 7 bases and J 8 bases, leaving 9 bases between the germline ends. CDR3 bases: TGTGCCAGCATGAGCAGCGATGAGCAGTTCTTC. Its protein product is CASMSSDEQFF.

This clonotype was observed a few times. This chain connects TRBV27 to TRBJ1-2; no clear D gene. Germline V lookup: CDR1 MNHEY, CDR2 SMNVEV (reference sequence). Trimming shortened V by 5 bases and J by 8 bases, and 15 bases separated the two germline ends. This CDR3 is built from 13 residues. CDR3 sequence: CASSPSRSNGYTF. DNA of the CDR3: TGTGCCAGCAGTCCGAGTAGGTCTAACGGCTACACCTTC.

There are a few counts of this clonotype. The chain uses TRBV20-1 and TRBJ1-5; perhaps TRBD1 as D (5 bases). V lost 0 bases and J lost 3, with 12 bases in between. The germline V gene encodes CDR1 DFQATT and CDR2 SNEGSKA (reference sequence). The CDR3 length is 15 residues. In DNA, the CDR3 is TGCAGTGCTAGAGATCTCTCAGGGTTCAATCAGCCCCAGCATTTT. Translation gives CSARDLSGFNQPQHF.

V usage is TRBV7-2 and J usage is TRBJ1-2; 7 nucleotides match TRBD1. V shed 3 bases, J shed 6 bases, and the junction held 19 bases outside the gene matches. The CDR3 extends over 18 amino acids. Germline CDR1 is SGHTA and CDR2 is FQGNSA. CDR3 nucleotide sequence: TGTGCCAGCAGCTTGAGATTCAGGGGCCCCAGGGGGTGGAATGGCTACACCTTC. Amino acids: CASSLRFRGPRGWNGYTF.

The rearrangement links TRBV20-1 to TRBJ2-7; TRBD1 agrees at 7 bases. CDR1 is DFQATT, CDR2 SNEGSKA, per germline (reference sequence). Germline trimming cut 3 bases from V and 7 bases from J; bases unmatched to any gene: 12. This CDR3 region has 14 residues. CDR3 sequence reads: CSASSLAGGREQYF. Here the CDR3 DNA reads TGCAGTGCTAGTAGCCTAGCAGGGGGTAGGGAGCAGTACTTC.

The chain recombines TRBV12-3 or TRBV12-4 with TRBJ2-1; TRBD2 matches 16 bases. Trimming took 5 bases from V and 7 from J; bases not matched to a gene: 5. The CDR3 loop spans 16 amino acids. CDR3 protein: CASSQGLAGGWNEQFF. CDR3 nucleotide sequence: TGTGCCAGCAGTCAGGGACTAGCGGGAGGGTGGAATGAGCAGTTCTTC.

The chain links TRBV11-2 to TRBJ2-1; a possible D gene is TRBD2 (6 bases). V gave up 5 bases and J gave up 4 bases, with 30 bases separating them. Germline CDR1 SGHAT, CDR2 FQNNGV. This CDR3 comprises 20 residues. Here the CDR3 DNA reads TGTGCCAGCAGCACATCGGGCGGGGCTATGGCCGGAGGAGGATACAATGAGCAGTTCTTC. Amino acid sequence: CASSTSGGAMAGGGYNEQFF. Full variable domain (rest looked up from reference TRBV11-2 and TRBJ2-1): EAGVAQSPRYKIIEKRQSVAFWCNPISGHATLYWYQQILGQGPKLLIQFQNNGVVDDSQLPKDRFSAERLKGVDSTLKIQPAKLEDSAVYLCASSTSGGAMAGGGYNEQFFGPGTRLTVL.

The chain couples TRBV21-1 to TRBJ2-7; TRBD1, as called in the table, went unchecked against the DNA. TRBV21-1 corresponds to a pseudogene. The CDR3 extends over 15 amino acids. The CDR3 DNA reads as TGTGCCAGCAGCACCCGGGACAGGGGGCTTCCCGAGCAGTACTTC. Translation: CASSTRDRGLPEQYF.